This T cell receptor beta chain was found in a study of blood T cell repertoires in COVID-19. Study-level background: Samples of COVID-19 (acute and convalescent) were obtained from the United States, Italy and Spain. Sources were T cells, B-cell-depleted T cells, or PBMCs; the material itself was cDNA or gDNA.

From germline, CDR1 is MDHEN and CDR2 SYDVKM. Trimming took off 11 bases at V and 1 base at J, with 11 bases between the two ends. The length of the CDR3 is 12 residues. Original analysis: The authors estimated nucleated cell counts from reference gene primer amplification. Profiling relied on immunoSEQ multiplex PCR, and the TCRdb table lists in-frame clones only, not all of them. The D gene and trimming were derived from the DNA, and the V and J assignments and clone size from that table. The sample has 50,000 or so clones, 87% seen once. This clone was counted once. Sequenced input: peripheral blood. V usage is TRBV28 and J usage is TRBJ1-1; D gene ambiguous. This TCR was recovered from a man aged 45-60 years with active COVID-19. This CDR3 is CASSLQNTEAFF. The CDR3 bases are TGTGCCTCCAGTCTCCAGAACACTGAAGCTTTCTTT.